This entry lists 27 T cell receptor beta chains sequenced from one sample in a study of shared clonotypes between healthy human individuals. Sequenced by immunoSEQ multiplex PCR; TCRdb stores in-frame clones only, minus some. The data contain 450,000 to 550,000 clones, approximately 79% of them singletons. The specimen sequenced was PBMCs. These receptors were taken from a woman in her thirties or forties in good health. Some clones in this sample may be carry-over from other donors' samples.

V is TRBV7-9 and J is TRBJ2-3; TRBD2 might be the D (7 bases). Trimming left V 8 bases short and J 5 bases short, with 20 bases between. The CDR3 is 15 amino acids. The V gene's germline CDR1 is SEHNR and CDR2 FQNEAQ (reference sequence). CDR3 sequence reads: CASRPGRGPGDTQYF. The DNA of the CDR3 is TGTGCCAGCCGACCCGGGCGGGGGCCGGGAGATACGCAGTATTTT.

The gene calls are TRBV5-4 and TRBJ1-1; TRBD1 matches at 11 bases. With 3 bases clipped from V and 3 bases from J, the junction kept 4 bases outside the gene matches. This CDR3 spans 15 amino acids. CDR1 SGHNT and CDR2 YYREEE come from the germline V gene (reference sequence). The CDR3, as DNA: TGTGCCAGCAGCTCTAAGGACAGGGGGCACACTGAAGCTTTCTTT. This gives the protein CASSSKDRGHTEAFF.

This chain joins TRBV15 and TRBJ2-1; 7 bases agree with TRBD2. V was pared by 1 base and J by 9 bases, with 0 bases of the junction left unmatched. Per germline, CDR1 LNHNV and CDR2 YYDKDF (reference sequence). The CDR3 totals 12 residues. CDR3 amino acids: CATSRVAGEQFF. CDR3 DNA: TGTGCCACCAGCAGAGTAGCGGGTGAGCAGTTCTTC.

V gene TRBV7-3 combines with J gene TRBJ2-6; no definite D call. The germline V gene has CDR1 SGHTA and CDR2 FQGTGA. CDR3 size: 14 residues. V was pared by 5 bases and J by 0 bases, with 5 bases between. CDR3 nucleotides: TGTGCCAGCAGCGTTAACTCTGGGGCCAACGTCCTGACTTTC. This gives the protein CASSVNSGANVLTF.

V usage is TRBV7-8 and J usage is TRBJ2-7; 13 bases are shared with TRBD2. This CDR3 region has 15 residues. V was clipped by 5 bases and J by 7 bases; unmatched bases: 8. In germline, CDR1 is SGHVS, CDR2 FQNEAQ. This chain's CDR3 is CASSPGLAGVKEQYF. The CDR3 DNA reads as TGTGCCAGCAGCCCAGGACTAGCGGGAGTTAAGGAGCAGTACTTC.

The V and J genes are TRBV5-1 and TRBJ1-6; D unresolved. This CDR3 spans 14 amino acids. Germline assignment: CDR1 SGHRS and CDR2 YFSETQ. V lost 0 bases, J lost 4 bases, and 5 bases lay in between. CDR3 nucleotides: TGCGCCAGCAGCTTGGACAGATATAATTCACCCCTCCACTTT. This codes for CASSLDRYNSPLHF.

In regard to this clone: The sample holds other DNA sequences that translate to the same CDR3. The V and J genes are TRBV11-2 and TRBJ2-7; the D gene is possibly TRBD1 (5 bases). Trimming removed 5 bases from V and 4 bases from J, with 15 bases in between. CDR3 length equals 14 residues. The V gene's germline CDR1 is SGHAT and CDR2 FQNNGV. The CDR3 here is CASSLGQGLYEQYF. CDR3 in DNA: TGTGCCAGCAGCCTGGGGCAGGGTCTATACGAGCAGTACTTC. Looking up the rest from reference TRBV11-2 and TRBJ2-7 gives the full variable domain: EAGVAQSPRYKIIEKRQSVAFWCNPISGHATLYWYQQILGQGPKLLIQFQNNGVVDDSQLPKDRFSAERLKGVDSTLKIQPAKLEDSAVYLCASSLGQGLYEQYFGPGTRLTVT.

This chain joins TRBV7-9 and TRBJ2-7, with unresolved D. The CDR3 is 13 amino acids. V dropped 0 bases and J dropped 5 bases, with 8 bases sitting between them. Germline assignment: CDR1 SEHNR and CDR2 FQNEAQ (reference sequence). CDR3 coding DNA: TGTGCCAGCAGCTTAGCAGGGCAGGACGAGCAGTACTTC. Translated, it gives CASSLAGQDEQYF.

This chain's CDR3 is CASSPYPPGGDMDTEAFF. The CDR3 coding sequence is TGTGCCAGCAGCCCCTACCCCCCGGGAGGAGATATGGACACTGAAGCTTTCTTT. The rearrangement links TRBV5-6 to TRBJ1-1, with no clear D. V was trimmed by 4 bases and J by 3 bases, leaving 25 bases between them. The germline V gene encodes CDR1 SGHDT and CDR2 YYEEEE. The CDR3 sequence is 18 residues long.

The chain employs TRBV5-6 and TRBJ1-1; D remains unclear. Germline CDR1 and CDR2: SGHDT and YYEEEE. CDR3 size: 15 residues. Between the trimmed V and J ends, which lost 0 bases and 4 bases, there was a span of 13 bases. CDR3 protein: CASSLAPTFGTEAFF. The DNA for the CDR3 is TGTGCCAGCAGCTTGGCCCCCACTTTTGGCACTGAAGCTTTCTTT.

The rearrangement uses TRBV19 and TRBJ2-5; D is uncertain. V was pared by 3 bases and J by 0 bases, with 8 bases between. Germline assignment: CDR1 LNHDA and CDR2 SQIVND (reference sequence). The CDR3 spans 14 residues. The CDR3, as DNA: TGTGCCAGTAGTATCGGTCCGTACCAAGAGACCCAGTACTTC. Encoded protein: CASSIGPYQETQYF.

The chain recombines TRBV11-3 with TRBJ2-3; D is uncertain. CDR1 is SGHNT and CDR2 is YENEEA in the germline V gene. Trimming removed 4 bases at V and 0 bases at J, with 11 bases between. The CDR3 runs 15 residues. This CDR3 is CASSSGEISTDTQYF. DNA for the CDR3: TGTGCCAGCAGCTCAGGAGAGATTAGCACAGATACGCAGTATTTT.

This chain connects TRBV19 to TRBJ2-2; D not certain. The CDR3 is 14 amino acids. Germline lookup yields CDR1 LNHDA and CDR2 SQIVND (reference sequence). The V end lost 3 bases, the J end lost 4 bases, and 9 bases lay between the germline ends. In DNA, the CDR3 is TGTGCCAGTAGTATTAATCTGGGCACCGGGGAGCTGTTTTTT. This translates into CASSINLGTGELFF.

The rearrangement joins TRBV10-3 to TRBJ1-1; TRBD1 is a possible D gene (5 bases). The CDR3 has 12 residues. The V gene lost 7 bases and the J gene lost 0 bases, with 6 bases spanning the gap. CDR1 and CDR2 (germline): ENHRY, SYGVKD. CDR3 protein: CAIKGVNTEAFF. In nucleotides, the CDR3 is TGTGCCATCAAAGGGGTGAACACTGAAGCTTTCTTT.

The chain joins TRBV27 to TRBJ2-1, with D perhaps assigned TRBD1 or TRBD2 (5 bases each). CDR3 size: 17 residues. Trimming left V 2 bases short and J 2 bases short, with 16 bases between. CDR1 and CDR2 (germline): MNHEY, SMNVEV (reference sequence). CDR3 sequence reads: CASSLGWSGLPYNEQFF. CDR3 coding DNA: TGTGCCAGCAGTTTAGGGTGGTCGGGGCTACCCTACAATGAGCAGTTCTTC.

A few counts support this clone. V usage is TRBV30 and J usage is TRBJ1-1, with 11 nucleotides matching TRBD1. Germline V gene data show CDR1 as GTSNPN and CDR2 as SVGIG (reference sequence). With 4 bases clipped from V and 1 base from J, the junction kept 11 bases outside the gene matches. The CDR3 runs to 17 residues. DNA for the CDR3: TGTGCCTGGATTCCTCCGGGACAGGGGGTGGGGAACACTGAAGCTTTCTTT. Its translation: CAWIPPGQGVGNTEAFF.

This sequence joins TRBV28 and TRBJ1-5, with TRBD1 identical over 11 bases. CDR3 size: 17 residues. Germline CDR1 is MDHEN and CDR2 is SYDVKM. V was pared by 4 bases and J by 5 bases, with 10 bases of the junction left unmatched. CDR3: CASSSHADRGRDQPQHF. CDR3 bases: TGTGCCAGCAGTTCACACGCGGACAGGGGGCGCGATCAGCCCCAGCATTTT.

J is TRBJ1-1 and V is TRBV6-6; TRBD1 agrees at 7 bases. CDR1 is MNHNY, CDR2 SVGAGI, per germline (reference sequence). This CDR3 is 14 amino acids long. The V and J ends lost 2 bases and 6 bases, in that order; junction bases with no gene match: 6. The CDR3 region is CASSYDRELPEAFF. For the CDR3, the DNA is TGTGCCAGCAGTTACGACAGGGAGTTGCCTGAAGCTTTCTTT.

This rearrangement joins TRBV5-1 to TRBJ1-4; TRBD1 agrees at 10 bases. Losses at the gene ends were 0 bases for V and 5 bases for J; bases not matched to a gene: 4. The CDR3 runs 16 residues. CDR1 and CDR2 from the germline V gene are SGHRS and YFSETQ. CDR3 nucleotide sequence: TGCGCCAGCAGCTTGGCCACGACAGGGGGCAATGAAAAACTGTTTTTT. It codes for CASSLATTGGNEKLFF.

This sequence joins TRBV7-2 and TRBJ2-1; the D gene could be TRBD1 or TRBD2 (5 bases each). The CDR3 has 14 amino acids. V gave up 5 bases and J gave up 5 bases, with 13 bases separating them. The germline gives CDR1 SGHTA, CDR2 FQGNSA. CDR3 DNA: TGTGCCAGCAGCATAGGGACCCGCGACAATGAGCAGTTCTTC. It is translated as CASSIGTRDNEQFF.

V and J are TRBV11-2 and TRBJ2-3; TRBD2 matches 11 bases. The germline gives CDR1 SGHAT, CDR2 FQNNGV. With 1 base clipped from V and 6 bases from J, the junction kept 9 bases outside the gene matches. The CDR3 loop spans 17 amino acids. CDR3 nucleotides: TGTGCCAGCAGCTTAGTGGGCAGGTTAGCGGGAGGGGATACGCAGTATTTT. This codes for CASSLVGRLAGGDTQYF.

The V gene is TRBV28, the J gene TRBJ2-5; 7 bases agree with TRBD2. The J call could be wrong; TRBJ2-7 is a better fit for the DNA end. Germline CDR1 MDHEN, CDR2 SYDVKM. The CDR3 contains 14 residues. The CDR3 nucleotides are TGTGCCAGCAGTTTGGGAGGGGCCCTCGGCGAGCAGTACTTC. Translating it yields CASSLGGALGEQYF.

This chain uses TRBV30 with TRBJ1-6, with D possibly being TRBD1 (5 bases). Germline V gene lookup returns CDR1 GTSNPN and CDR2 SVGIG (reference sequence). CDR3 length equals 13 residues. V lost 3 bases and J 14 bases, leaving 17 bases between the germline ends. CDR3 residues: CAWRDWLAGALHF. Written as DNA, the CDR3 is TGTGCCTGGAGGGATTGGTTGGCGGGGGCCCTCCACTTT. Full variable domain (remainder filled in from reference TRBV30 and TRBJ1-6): SQTIHQWPATLVQPVGSPLSLECTVEGTSNPNLYWYRQAAGRGLQLLFYSVGIGQISSEVPQNLSASRPQDRQFILSSKKLLLSDSGFYLCAWRDWLAGALHFGNGTRLTVT.

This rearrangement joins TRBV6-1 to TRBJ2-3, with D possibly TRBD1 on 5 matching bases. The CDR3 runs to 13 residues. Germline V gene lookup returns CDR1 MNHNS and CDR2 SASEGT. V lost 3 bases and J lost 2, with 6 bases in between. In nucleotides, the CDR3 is TGTGCCAGCAGTGACAGGGCCACAGATACGCAGTATTTT. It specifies CASSDRATDTQYF.

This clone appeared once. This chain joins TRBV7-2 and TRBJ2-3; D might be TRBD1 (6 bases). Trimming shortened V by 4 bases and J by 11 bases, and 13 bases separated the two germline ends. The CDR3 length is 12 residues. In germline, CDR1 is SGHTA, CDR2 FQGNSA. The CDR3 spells CASSYTGKGQYF. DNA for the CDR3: TGTGCCAGCAGCTACACAGGGAAGGGGCAGTATTTT.

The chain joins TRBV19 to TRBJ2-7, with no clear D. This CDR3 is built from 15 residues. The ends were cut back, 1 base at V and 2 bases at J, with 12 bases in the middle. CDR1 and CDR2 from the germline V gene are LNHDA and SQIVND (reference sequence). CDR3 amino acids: CASSIGQALTYEQYF. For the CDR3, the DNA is TGTGCCAGTAGTATAGGTCAGGCCCTTACCTACGAGCAGTACTTC.

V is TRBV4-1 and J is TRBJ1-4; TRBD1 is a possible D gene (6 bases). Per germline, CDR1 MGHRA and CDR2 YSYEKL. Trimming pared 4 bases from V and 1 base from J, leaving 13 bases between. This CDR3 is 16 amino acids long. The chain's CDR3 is CASSPGTPLTNEKLFF. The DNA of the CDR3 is TGCGCCAGCAGCCCGGGGACACCTTTAACTAATGAAAAACTGTTTTTT.